The rows below give T cell receptor beta chains drawn from one sample of a study of T cell changes during pregnancy in multiple sclerosis. TCRdb's table, derived via immunoSEQ multiplex PCR, lists solely in-frame clones and lacks some. The sample has about 68,000 clones, approximately 90% seen once. Here the sequenced sample was peripheral blood, taken in the second trimester of pregnancy. The receptors were gathered from a female donor in good health, enrolled as a control in a pregnancy study. The CDR3 runs from the conserved cysteine through the conserved F or W. The D gene is left open where the match is weak. Clone size is given for some rows only: seen once, a few or many times, or a class if the clone is expanded.

CDR3 DNA,CDR3 protein,V gene,J gene,clone size,D gene
TGTGCCAGCAGTTTCTCGGACGATCAGGGTTCACCCCTCCACTTT,CASSFSDDQGSPLHF,TRBV27,TRBJ1-6,.,.
TGCGCCAGCAGCCCACCGGGACAGGGCAACAATGAGCAGTTCTTC,CASSPPGQGNNEQFF,TRBV5-1,TRBJ2-1,.,TRBD1
TGTGCCAGCAGTTTTAGTCAACTGATGAATGAAAAACTGTTTTTT,CASSFSQLMNEKLFF,TRBV27,TRBJ1-4,.,.
TGTGCCAGCAGCACGACAGGGGAAGTCGGGGAGCTGTTTTTT,CASSTTGEVGELFF,TRBV6-1,TRBJ2-2,.,TRBD1
TGTGCCAGACCGGGACTAGCGATGTTCACCGGGGAGCTGTTTTTT,CARPGLAMFTGELFF,TRBV21-1,TRBJ2-2,.,.
TGTGCCAGCAGTTTATATTTGGGACTTAACTACGAGCAGTACTTC,CASSLYLGLNYEQYF,TRBV27,TRBJ2-7,.,.
TGTGCCAGCAGCCCCCGCGGGAGATCCTACGAGCAGTACTTC,CASSPRGRSYEQYF,TRBV21-1,TRBJ2-7,.,.
TGTGCCAGCAGTGAAATGGAGGGGCCGACAGATACGCAGTATTTT,CASSEMEGPTDTQYF,TRBV6-4,TRBJ2-3,.,.
TGTGCCAGCAGTGAAGGAGGGGGCGCGGGGGAGCAGTACTTC,CASSEGGGAGEQYF,TRBV6-1,TRBJ2-7,few,.
TGTGCCAGCAGTCACCGCGGGGGGCTAAGCAATCAGCCCCAGCATTTT,CASSHRGGLSNQPQHF,TRBV27,TRBJ1-5,.,.
TGTGCCAGCAGCCCTTTAACCTACAGGGGTAGCAATCAGCCCCAGCATTTT,CASSPLTYRGSNQPQHF,TRBV11-3,TRBJ1-5,.,TRBD1
TGTGCCAGCAGCCAAGATTCGCCGGGGATCCGATCTCCGGACGATGAGACCCAGTACTTC,CASSQDSPGIRSPDDETQYF,TRBV4-2,TRBJ2-5,.,.
TGTGCCAGCAGTTTGGCCCAGGGACAGGGGACGATGAACACCGGGGAGCTGTTTTTT,CASSLAQGQGTMNTGELFF,TRBV27,TRBJ2-2,.,TRBD1
TGCGCCAGCAGCCAAGTATCGGCAGGGCTTCAAGAGACCCAGTACTTC,CASSQVSAGLQETQYF,TRBV4-1,TRBJ2-5,.,.
TGTGCCAGCAAGCGGGGGGACAGCTCTGGAAACACCATATATTTT,CASKRGDSSGNTIYF,TRBV2,TRBJ1-3,.,TRBD1
TGTGCCAGCAGCATCGGACAGGGAAGGGGAGGGTACGAGCAGTACTTC,CASSIGQGRGGYEQYF,TRBV7-2,TRBJ2-7,.,.
TGTGCCAGCTCACCTAGCGGGAACACAGATACGCAGTATTTT,CASSPSGNTDTQYF,TRBV18,TRBJ2-3,once,TRBD2
TGTGCCAGCGGAGCAGGGTCTGACACTGAAGCTTTCTTT,CASGAGSDTEAFF,TRBV7-2,TRBJ1-1,.,.
TGTGCCGGCATGGGGCGGACCTACGAGCAGTACTTC,CAGMGRTYEQYF,TRBV2,TRBJ2-7,.,.
TGTGCCACTTGGGGTGCAGGGTCCGATGGCGAGCAGTACTTC,CATWGAGSDGEQYF,TRBV6-6,TRBJ2-7,.,.
TGTGCCAGCAGCTTATTCGGGACAGGGGTACTGAATGAAAAACTGTTTTTT,CASSLFGTGVLNEKLFF,TRBV7-9,TRBJ1-4,.,TRBD1
TGTGCCAGCAGTCAGGTGGTCACCGGGGAGCTGTTTTTT,CASSQVVTGELFF,TRBV2,TRBJ2-2,.,.
TGCGCCAGCAGCCCCCGGGGAAGTGGCAATGAGCAGTTCTTC,CASSPRGSGNEQFF,TRBV5-1,TRBJ2-1,.,.